This T cell receptor beta chain was recorded in a study of blood T cell repertoires in COVID-19. Looking at the study overall: The origin of the acute and convalescent COVID-19 samples was the United States, Italy and Spain. PBMCs, B-cell-depleted T cells, or T cells were the source of the cDNA or gDNA that made up the material.

Per the original methods: Cell counts per sample came from amplifying reference gene primers. Profiled with immunoSEQ multiplex PCR; TCRdb holds only in-frame clones, not every one. V, J and clone size were drawn from that table, and D and trimming were deduced from the DNA. The repertoire holds 9,500 to 15,000 clones, with around 82% as singletons. The source of this sequence is a woman aged 55-69 years with acute or convalescent COVID-19. The sequenced material came from peripheral blood.

CDR3 region: CASRDRGPEQYF. The CDR3 DNA reads as TGTGCCAGCAGGGACAGGGGTCCCGAGCAGTACTTC. V gene TRBV11-3 combines with J gene TRBJ2-7; TRBD1 matches 9 bases. The CDR3 runs to 12 residues. The V gene end was trimmed by 6 bases and the J gene end by 6 bases; junction bases not matched to a gene: 3. Germline CDR1 and CDR2: SGHNT and YENEEA.